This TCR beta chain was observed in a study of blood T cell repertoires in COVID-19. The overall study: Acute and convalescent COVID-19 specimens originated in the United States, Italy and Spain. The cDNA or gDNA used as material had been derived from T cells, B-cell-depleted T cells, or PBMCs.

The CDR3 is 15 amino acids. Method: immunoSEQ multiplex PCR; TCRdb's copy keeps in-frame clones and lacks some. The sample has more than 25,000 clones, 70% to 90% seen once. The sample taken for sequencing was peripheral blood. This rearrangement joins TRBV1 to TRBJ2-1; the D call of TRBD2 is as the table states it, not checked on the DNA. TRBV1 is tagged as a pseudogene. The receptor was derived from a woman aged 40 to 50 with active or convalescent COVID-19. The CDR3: CTSSPGTSGIHEQFF. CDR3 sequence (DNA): TGCACCAGCTCCCCCGGGACTAGCGGGATACATGAGCAGTTCTTC.